This record covers a single TCR beta chain. What it binds is unknown. The CDR3 length is 16 residues. V dropped 1 base and J dropped 2 bases, with 15 bases sitting between them. CDR1 and CDR2 from the germline V gene are LGHNA and YSLEER. For TCR beta, libraries came from iRepertoire HTBI primers and Arm-PCR of CDR3 regions. TCRdb analysed the multiplex PCR reads with MiXCR anew, one entry per CDR3 protein. Found here are about half a million distinct CDR3 sequences, around a fifth of them singletons; the top ten hold around 12%. As to time point: persistent/refractory GD, antithyroid drugs over 5 years with positive TRAb. From PBMCs, RNA was extracted and then used to make the TCR library. Each patient gave around 9.7 milliliters of EDTA-anticoagulated peripheral blood. These data belong to a study of regulatory T cells in long-lasting Graves disease. Study-level results: Persistent disease was associated with favored TRBV28 usage and with favored use of TRBJ1-2 and TRBJ2-5. Peripheral blood alone, not thyroid tissue, underwent study. Persistent patients shared more public clonotypes (about 2,700) than new patients (approximately 900).

V gene TRBV4-3 combines with J gene TRBJ2-7; the D call may be TRBD1 or TRBD2 (5 bases each). The sequenced sample was peripheral blood mononuclear cells (PBMCs), obtained when the disease was refractory, from a patient treated with antithyroid drugs. The clonotype originates from a female donor with Graves disease. The CDR3 loop is CASSQAHDGAAYEQYF. In DNA form, the CDR3 reads TGCGCCAGCAGCCAAGCTCATGACGGGGCTGCCTACGAGCAGTACTTC.